This T cell receptor beta chain was identified during a study of blood T cell repertoires in COVID-19. Study as a whole: T cells, B-cell-depleted T cells, or PBMCs provided the cDNA or gDNA that served as material.

Profiling relied on immunoSEQ multiplex PCR, and the TCRdb table lists in-frame clones only, not all of them. Among a few hundred thousand clones, roughly 90% were seen once, and the ten largest hold 2.5% to 3.5%. Seattle-derived patients entered the study during active infection and were followed longitudinally. The TCR was taken from a woman in her twenties or thirties with COVID-19, enrolled during active disease. Sequencing input: peripheral blood.

The CDR3 coding sequence is TGCGCCAGCAGCCTATGGACAGGGAGCTCCTACGAGCAGTACTTC. Amino acid sequence: CASSLWTGSSYEQYF. The rearrangement links TRBV4-1 to TRBJ2-7, with TRBD1 matching over 8 bases. The CDR3 is 15 amino acids. Germline V lookup: CDR1 MGHRA, CDR2 YSYEKL. V gave up 4 bases and J gave up 0 bases; unmatched junction bases: 5.